These 32 T cell receptor beta chains were sequenced from one sample in a study of CD8 T cells in ankylosing spondylitis. Overall study findings and caveats: Seemingly distinctive of ankylosing spondylitis blood was a TCR beta motif formed by eight highly homologous variants.

MiXCR, applied by TCRdb to the 5' RACE reads, yields one record per CDR3 protein. The sample lists some 200,000 distinct CDR3 sequences, around 6.6% occurring once. These receptors have no identified antigens. The sample comprised blood, either unsorted or a sorted T cell fraction (not recorded which). Source of these receptors: a male donor with ankylosing spondylitis.

This clonotype was observed at least ten times. Written as DNA, the CDR3 is TGTGCCAGCAGTTTTGGACAGAGTTACAATGAGCAGTTCTTC. It specifies CASSFGQSYNEQFF. J is TRBJ2-1 and V is TRBV12-3 or TRBV12-4; a weak D match, TRBD1 (6 bases). Trimming took 3 bases from V and 4 from J, leaving 10 bases between them. This CDR3 is 14 amino acids long.

This clonotype was observed at least ten times. This chain connects TRBV6-5 to TRBJ1-1; 7 bases align to TRBD1. The germline V gene has CDR1 MNHEY and CDR2 SVGAGI. There are 16 residues in the CDR3. J gave up 3 bases and V 2 bases, and 9 bases lay outside the gene matches. The CDR3 is CASSYTSTGEDTEAFF. The DNA for the CDR3 is TGTGCCAGCAGTTACACCTCAACAGGGGAAGACACTGAAGCTTTCTTT.

The table lists this clonotype with many counts. V gene TRBV7-2 combines with J gene TRBJ2-7, with D tentatively TRBD2 (5 bases). Germline-derived CDR1 and CDR2 are SGHTA and FQGNSA. The germline V and J ends were trimmed by 3 bases and 3 bases, with 9 bases remaining between them. CDR3 length: 13 amino acids. The CDR3, as DNA: TGTGCCAGCAGCTTTAGCGAATACTACGAGCAGTACTTC. Protein: CASSFSEYYEQYF.

CDR3 coding DNA: TGTGCCACCAGGGGAGGGGAGTCCTACGAGCAGTACTTC. This codes for CATRGGESYEQYF. The chain links TRBV24-1 to TRBJ2-7; 7 positions agree with TRBD2. This CDR3 is 13 amino acids long. Germline V lookup: CDR1 KGHDR, CDR2 SFDVKD. With 7 bases clipped from V and 1 base from J, the junction kept 3 bases outside the gene matches.

This clonotype was seen at least ten times. The rearrangement links TRBV24-1 to TRBJ2-2; D is perhaps TRBD1 (5 bases). With 4 bases removed from V and 3 bases from J, the gap between germline ends came to 11 bases. The CDR3 is 15 residues long. From germline, CDR1 is KGHDR and CDR2 SFDVKD. DNA of the CDR3: TGTGCCACCAGTGACCCTCAGGGATACACCGGGGAGCTGTTTTTT. The encoded protein is CATSDPQGYTGELFF.

This clonotype occurred many times. This chain links TRBV27 with TRBJ2-7; 9 bases map to TRBD1. Trimming at V came to 8 bases and at J to 2 bases, leaving 4 bases not matched to a gene. Germline V gene sequence: CDR1 MNHEY, CDR2 SMNVEV (reference sequence). The CDR3 contains 13 residues. The CDR3 is CASGDRATYEQYF. The CDR3 DNA is TGTGCCAGCGGGGACAGGGCCACCTACGAGCAGTACTTC.

This clonotype was seen at least ten times. The chain recombines TRBV13 with TRBJ1-1; D is unresolved. This CDR3 region has 15 residues. Per the germline V gene, CDR1 is PRHDT and CDR2 is FYEKMQ (reference sequence). V was cut by 5 bases and J by 4 bases, with 17 bases left in between. CDR3 sequence reads: CASSTTQWGITEAFF. The CDR3 DNA follows: TGTGCCAGCAGCACAACACAGTGGGGAATCACTGAAGCTTTCTTT. The complete variable domain, with remaining parts taken from reference TRBV13 and TRBJ1-1, reads AAGVIQSPRHLIKEKRETATLKCYPIPRHDTVYWYQQGPGQDPQFLISFYEKMQSDKGSIPDRFSAQQFSDYHSELNMSSLELGDSALYFCASSTTQWGITEAFFGQGTRLTVV.

This clonotype showed up many times. The V call is TRBV6-5, the J call TRBJ2-7; D may be TRBD1 (5 bases). Germline V gene data show CDR1 as MNHEY and CDR2 as SVGAGI. Trimming cost V 0 bases and J 3 bases, with 9 bases left between them. The CDR3 loop spans 14 amino acids. For the CDR3, the DNA is TGTGCCAGCAGTTACTCGGGGCAGAGCTACGAGCAGTACTTC. Translated, it gives CASSYSGQSYEQYF.

This clonotype showed up many times. The chain combines TRBV27 with TRBJ2-3; 8 nucleotides match TRBD2. The CDR3 contains 15 residues. Germline V gene sequence: CDR1 MNHEY, CDR2 SMNVEV (reference sequence). J was trimmed by 3 bases and V by 8 bases; bases with no gene match: 10. CDR3 loop: CASAIAGPFTDTQYF. The CDR3 nucleotides read TGTGCCAGCGCTATAGCGGGGCCTTTTACAGATACGCAGTATTTT.

J is TRBJ2-3 and V is TRBV28; 8 nucleotides match TRBD1. The V and J ends lost 2 bases and 2 bases, in that order; junction bases with no gene match: 3. CDR1 and CDR2 (germline): MDHEN, SYDVKM. This CDR3 spans 15 amino acids. CDR3 in amino acids: CASSLTGGLTDTQYF. The CDR3 DNA reads as TGTGCCAGCAGTTTAACAGGGGGGCTCACAGATACGCAGTATTTT.

This clonotype was seen a single time. The gene calls are TRBV20-1 and TRBJ2-7, with TRBD1 matching 9 bases. Germline V gives CDR1 DFQATT, CDR2 SNEGSKA (reference sequence). Trimming removed 3 bases from V and 5 bases from J; junction bases left unmatched: 11. The CDR3 covers 15 residues. The CDR3 loop is CSARREQGAWNEQYF. As DNA, the CDR3 is TGCAGTGCTAGGAGGGAACAGGGGGCATGGAACGAGCAGTACTTC.

This clonotype was detected many times. The gene calls are TRBV4-3 and TRBJ1-1; 7 bases map to TRBD1. CDR1 is LGHNA, CDR2 YSLEER, per germline. Trimming took 4 bases from V and 1 from J; bases not matched to a gene: 3. The CDR3 totals 14 residues. The CDR3 bases are TGCGCCAGCAGCCTTACAGGGGAGAACACTGAAGCTTTCTTT. Its translation: CASSLTGENTEAFF.

Ten or more counts support this clonotype. This chain links TRBV9 with TRBJ2-7; D is perhaps TRBD1 (6 bases). Germline CDR1 SGDLS, CDR2 YYNGEE. Trimming stripped 0 bases from V and 2 bases from J, with 15 bases between. The CDR3 has 16 amino acids. The DNA of the CDR3 is TGTGCCAGCAGCGTAGAACCGTCAGGGGCCCCCTACGAGCAGTACTTC. Protein: CASSVEPSGAPYEQYF.

In this sample, this clonotype turned up many times. For the CDR3, the DNA is TGTGCCAGCAGTTTAAACCGGGCTGGGGGCTATGGCTACACCTTC. As protein: CASSLNRAGGYGYTF. This chain uses TRBV27 with TRBJ1-2, with D perhaps matching TRBD1 (5 bases). The V end was cut by 2 bases, the J end by 4 bases, with 14 bases between. This CDR3 contains 15 residues. Germline V gene sequence: CDR1 MNHEY, CDR2 SMNVEV (reference sequence).

The genes are TRBV7-6 and TRBJ2-1; 7 bases are shared with TRBD2. V lost 5 bases to trimming and J lost 1 base; unmatched junction nucleotides: 8. The CDR3 runs to 16 residues. Per the germline V gene, CDR1 is SGHVS and CDR2 is FNYEAQ. The CDR3 sequence is CASSLRTGGSYNEQFF. For the CDR3, the DNA is TGTGCCAGCAGCCTCCGAACGGGAGGTTCCTACAATGAGCAGTTCTTC.

This clonotype was detected many times. The chain couples TRBV6-5 to TRBJ2-1, with 7 bases lining up with TRBD2. Trimming cost V 3 bases and J 8 bases; bases outside gene matches: 4. Germline lookup yields CDR1 MNHEY and CDR2 SVGAGI. The CDR3 runs to 13 residues. CDR3 DNA: TGTGCCAGCAGTTATGGCGGGAGTGATGAGCAGTTCTTC. Translation: CASSYGGSDEQFF.

This clonotype occurred a few times. This chain links TRBV11-2 with TRBJ2-2, with D perhaps TRBD2 (6 bases). Trimming took off 2 bases at V and 6 bases at J, with 16 bases between the two ends. Germline lookup yields CDR1 SGHAT and CDR2 FQNNGV. The CDR3 loop spans 16 amino acids. CDR3 amino acids: CASSLFLGGPSGELFF. CDR3 sequence (DNA): TGTGCCAGCAGCTTATTCCTGGGGGGTCCCTCCGGGGAGCTGTTTTTT.

At least ten counts were recorded for this clonotype. The V gene is TRBV6-1, the J gene TRBJ1-5, with D hard to call. This CDR3 has 15 residues. Per germline, CDR1 MNHNS and CDR2 SASEGT. V lost 4 bases and J lost 0, with 10 bases in between. The CDR3: CASSVTVYSNQPQHF. The CDR3 DNA follows: TGTGCCAGCAGTGTGACCGTATATAGCAATCAGCCCCAGCATTTT.

V is TRBV30 and J is TRBJ2-7; D is unclear. Germline CDR1 GTSNPN, CDR2 SVGIG (reference sequence). The CDR3 sequence is 14 residues long. V was cut by 5 bases and J by 2 bases, with 16 bases left in between. The CDR3 region is CAWSSLTNPYEQYF. For the CDR3, the DNA is TGTGCCTGGTCCTCGCTCACAAATCCCTACGAGCAGTACTTC.

This clonotype was seen repeatedly, ten times or more. V is TRBV7-9 and J is TRBJ1-4; D remains unclear. The CDR3 is 14 amino acids. Trimming took 6 bases from V and 6 from J, leaving 14 bases between them. Germline lookup yields CDR1 SEHNR and CDR2 FQNEAQ (reference sequence). CDR3 loop: CASSSTVRDEKLFF. For the CDR3, the DNA is TGTGCCAGCAGTTCGACCGTCCGTGATGAAAAACTGTTTTTT.

This clonotype was detected ten times or more. The chain links TRBV5-1 to TRBJ2-2, with 8 bases matching TRBD1. The trim removed 3 bases at V and 8 bases at J, leaving 6 bases unmatched. The CDR3 has 14 amino acids. Germline V gene lookup returns CDR1 SGHRS and CDR2 YFSETQ. The CDR3 bases are TGCGCCAGCAGCTCGACAGGGGCGAGGGGGGAGCTGTTTTTT. Its protein is CASSSTGARGELFF.

This clonotype was counted at least ten times. The chain is built from TRBV2 and TRBJ2-7; D is perhaps TRBD1 or TRBD2 (5 bases each). Germline-derived CDR1 and CDR2 are SNHLY and FYNNEI. The CDR3 covers 16 residues. The germline V and J ends were trimmed by 7 bases and 0 bases, with 19 bases remaining between them. This chain's CDR3 is CASTKTGTSRSYEQYF. The CDR3 DNA sequence: TGTGCCAGCACTAAAACCGGGACCTCCCGCTCCTACGAGCAGTACTTC.

This clonotype was seen at least ten times. The chain carries TRBV29-1 and TRBJ2-1; D ambiguous. This CDR3 contains 11 residues. Germline V gene lookup returns CDR1 SQVTM and CDR2 ANQGSEA. V was shortened by 2 bases and J by 7 bases, with 6 bases between the two germline ends. CDR3 nucleotides: TGCAGCGTTGAAAATCCAAATGAGCAGTTCTTC. It specifies CSVENPNEQFF.

At least ten counts were recorded for this clonotype. The chain has TRBV29-1 and TRBJ2-1; TRBD1 matches 7 bases. The CDR3 is 15 amino acids. The trim removed 0 bases at V and 2 bases at J, leaving 4 bases unmatched. Per germline, CDR1 SQVTM and CDR2 ANQGSEA. The CDR3 region is CSVEDRTGTYNEQFF. CDR3 sequence (DNA): TGCAGCGTTGAAGATCGGACAGGTACCTACAATGAGCAGTTCTTC.

This clonotype came up many times. The chain couples TRBV5-1 to TRBJ1-4; tentative D call: TRBD1 (5 bases). This CDR3 is 14 amino acids long. Germline assignment: CDR1 SGHRS and CDR2 YFSETQ. V lost 0 bases, J lost 8 bases, and 11 bases lay in between. The CDR3: CASSLVSGIEKLFF. The CDR3 nucleotides are TGCGCCAGCAGCTTGGTTTCAGGGATCGAAAAACTGTTTTTT. Full variable domain (missing parts from reference TRBV5-1 and TRBJ1-4): KAGVTQTPRYLIKTRGQQVTLSCSPISGHRSVSWYQQTPGQGLQFLFEYFSETQRNKGNFPGRFSGRQFSNSRSEMNVSTLELGDSALYLCASSLVSGIEKLFFGSGTQLSVL.

The chain has TRBV11-2 and TRBJ2-1; D ambiguous. Germline CDR1 reads SGHAT; CDR2 reads FQNNGV. The ends were cut back, 1 base at V and 6 bases at J, with 10 bases in the middle. The length of the CDR3 is 14 residues. This CDR3 reads CASSLAWGRNEQFF. In DNA form, the CDR3 reads TGTGCCAGCAGCTTAGCTTGGGGTCGCAATGAGCAGTTCTTC.

In its sample, this clonotype was seen many times. This chain uses TRBV28 with TRBJ2-1; 12 positions agree with TRBD2. This CDR3 is built from 17 residues. Germline values: CDR1 MDHEN, CDR2 SYDVKM. Trimming cost V 8 bases and J 0 bases; bases outside gene matches: 8. This chain's CDR3 is CASGQTSGSRSYNEQFF. The CDR3 coding sequence is TGTGCCAGCGGTCAGACTAGCGGGAGTCGCTCCTACAATGAGCAGTTCTTC.

This clonotype has a count of ten or more. The rearrangement links TRBV3-1 to TRBJ2-3; no reliable D call. Germline V gene sequence: CDR1 LGHDT, CDR2 YNNKEL (reference sequence). The germline V and J ends were trimmed by 1 base and 3 bases, with 14 bases remaining between them. The CDR3 is 16 residues long. The CDR3 DNA sequence: TGTGCCAGCAGCCAAGGAATAGGTTCGGTGACAGATACGCAGTATTTT. Amino acids: CASSQGIGSVTDTQYF.

The V call is TRBV19, the J call TRBJ2-7; TRBD2 matches at 10 bases. CDR1 and CDR2 from the germline V gene are LNHDA and SQIVND (reference sequence). Unmatched junction bases numbered 9, after V lost 1 base and J lost 3 bases. The CDR3 covers 17 residues. For the CDR3, the DNA is TGTGCCAGTAGTATAGGACTAGCGGGCCGAGCGGACTACGAGCAGTACTTC. As protein: CASSIGLAGRADYEQYF.

This clonotype was detected ten times or more. The rearrangement uses TRBV20-1 and TRBJ1-2, with a tentative D call TRBD1 (5 bases). The CDR3 is made up of 11 amino acids. The germline CDR1 and CDR2 sequences are DFQATT and SNEGSKA (reference sequence). CDR3 nucleotides: TGCAGACCATGGACAAACTATGGCTACACCTTC. This codes for CRPWTNYGYTF.

This clonotype was observed many times. This chain connects TRBV6-1 to TRBJ2-3; D is perhaps TRBD1 or TRBD2 (5 bases each). The CDR3 totals 14 residues. V lost 5 bases and J lost 4, with 13 bases in between. Germline V gene data show CDR1 as MNHNS and CDR2 as SASEGT. CDR3 nucleotide sequence: TGTGCCAGCAGTCCTAGCAGAGGGGCAGATACGCAGTATTTT. Its translation is CASSPSRGADTQYF.

This clonotype showed up many times. CDR3 DNA: TGTGCCACCCAGCGGACCCCCGGCACTGAAGCTTTCTTT. This sequence encodes CATQRTPGTEAFF. J is TRBJ1-1 and V is TRBV7-9; D is unresolved. The CDR3 is 13 amino acids. Germline loops: CDR1 SEHNR, CDR2 FQNEAQ (reference sequence). The germline V and J ends were trimmed by 10 bases and 4 bases, with 16 bases remaining between them.